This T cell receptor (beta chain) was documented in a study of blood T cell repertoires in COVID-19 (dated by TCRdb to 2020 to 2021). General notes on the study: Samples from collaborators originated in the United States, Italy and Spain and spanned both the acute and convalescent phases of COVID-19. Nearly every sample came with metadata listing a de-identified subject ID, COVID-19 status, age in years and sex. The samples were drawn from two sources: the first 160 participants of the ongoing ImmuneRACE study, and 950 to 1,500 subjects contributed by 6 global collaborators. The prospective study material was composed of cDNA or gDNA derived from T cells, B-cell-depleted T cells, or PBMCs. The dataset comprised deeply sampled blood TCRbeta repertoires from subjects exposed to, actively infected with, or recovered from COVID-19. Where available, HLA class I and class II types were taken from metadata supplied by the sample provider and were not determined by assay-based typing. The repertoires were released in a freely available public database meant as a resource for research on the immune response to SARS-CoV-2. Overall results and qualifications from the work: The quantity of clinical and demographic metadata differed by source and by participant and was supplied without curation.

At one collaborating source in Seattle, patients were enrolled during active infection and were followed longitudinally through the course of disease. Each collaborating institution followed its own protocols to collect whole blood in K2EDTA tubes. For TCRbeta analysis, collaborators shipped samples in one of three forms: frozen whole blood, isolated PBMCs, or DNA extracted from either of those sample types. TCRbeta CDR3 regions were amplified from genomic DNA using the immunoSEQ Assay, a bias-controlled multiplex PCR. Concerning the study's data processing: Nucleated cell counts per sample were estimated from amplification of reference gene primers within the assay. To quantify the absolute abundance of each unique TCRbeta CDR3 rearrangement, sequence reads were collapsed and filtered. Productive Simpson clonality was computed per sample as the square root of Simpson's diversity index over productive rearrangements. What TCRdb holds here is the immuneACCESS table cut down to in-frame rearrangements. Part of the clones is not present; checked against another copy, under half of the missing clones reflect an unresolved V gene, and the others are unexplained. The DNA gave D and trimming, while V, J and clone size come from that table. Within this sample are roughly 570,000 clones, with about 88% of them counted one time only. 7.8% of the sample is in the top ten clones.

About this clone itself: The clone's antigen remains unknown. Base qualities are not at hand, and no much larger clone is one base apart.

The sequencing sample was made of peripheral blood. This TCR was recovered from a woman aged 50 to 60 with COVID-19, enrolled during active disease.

Here is the DNA: TGTGCCATCACCAACGGACAGGGAGGCACTGAAGCTTTCTTT. Its protein reads: CAITNGQGGTEAFF. This sequence uses TRBV10-3 and TRBJ1-1, and TRBD1 matches 8 of the central bases. The CDR3 contains 14 residues, cysteine and phenylalanine counted. The read is trimmed to its CDR3 DNA, 42 bases read in frame from base 1. The germline V gene yields ENHRY for CDR1 and SYGVKD for CDR2. Here V drops 7 bases and J drops 4 bases, and the junction holds 8 bases not matched to any gene.